What follows is one T cell receptor (beta chain) and its context. Its specificity is not known. The data belong to a study of cytomegalovirus exposure and HLA in healthy donors. Broader study findings: A previous analysis found most TCR beta V segments productive roughly 87% or roughly 30% of the time. TCR beta sequences reportedly predicted most subjects' HLA-A and HLA-B alleles accurately.

With 8 bases removed from V and 7 bases from J, the gap between germline ends came to 15 bases. Germline assignment: CDR1 MNHEY and CDR2 SVGAGI. CDR3 size: 14 residues. 13 Jbeta primers and 60 Vbeta primers were used for the PCR. Authors' processing steps: It was a later analysis that counted roughly 80 million unique TCR beta chains, of which some 12 million were shared. Profiling relied on immunoSEQ multiplex PCR, and the TCRdb table lists in-frame clones only, not all of them. V and J calls and clone size are those listed in that table; D and trimming were worked out from the DNA. The sample records 210,000 or so clones, about 83% being singletons.

The sequenced sample was PBMCs. The source is a girl aged 10-17 years in good health and CMV-seronegative. The chain carries TRBV6-5 and TRBJ1-6; possibly TRBD1 for D (5 bases). The CDR3 loop is CASVSGRANSPLHF. For the CDR3, the DNA is TGTGCCAGCGTTTCGGGCAGGGCCAATTCACCCCTCCACTTT.